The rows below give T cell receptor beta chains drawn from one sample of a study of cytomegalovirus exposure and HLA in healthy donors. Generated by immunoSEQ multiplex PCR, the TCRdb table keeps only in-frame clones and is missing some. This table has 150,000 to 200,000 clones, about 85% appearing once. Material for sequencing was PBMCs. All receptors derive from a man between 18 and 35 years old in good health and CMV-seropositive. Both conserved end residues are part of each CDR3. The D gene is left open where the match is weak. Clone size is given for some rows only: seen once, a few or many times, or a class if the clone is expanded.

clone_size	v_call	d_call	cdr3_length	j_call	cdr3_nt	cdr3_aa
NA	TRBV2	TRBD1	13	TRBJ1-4	TGTGCCAGCAACAGACAGGGGGGAGAAAAACTGTTTTTT	CASNRQGGEKLFF
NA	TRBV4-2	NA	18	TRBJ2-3	TGTGCCAGCAGCCAAGTTCTTCTGGGGGCCGCTAGCACAGATACGCAGTATTTT	CASSQVLLGAASTDTQYF
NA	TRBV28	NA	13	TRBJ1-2	TGTGCCAGCAGCCTTGGCGCAGGGGATGGCTACACCTTC	CASSLGAGDGYTF
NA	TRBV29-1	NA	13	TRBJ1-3	TGCAGCGTTCAAGCTTTGTCTGGAAACACCATATATTTT	CSVQALSGNTIYF
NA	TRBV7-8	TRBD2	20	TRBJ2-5	TGTGCCAGCAGCCACGCCGGGACTAGCGGGGGAATAGGGGTCAAAGAGACCCAGTACTTC	CASSHAGTSGGIGVKETQYF
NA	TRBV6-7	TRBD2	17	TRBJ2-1	TGTGCCAGCAGTTACTCCGTTCGGGGGGGCCGGTACAATGAGCAGTTCTTC	CASSYSVRGGRYNEQFF
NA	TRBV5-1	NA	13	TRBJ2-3	TGCGCCAGCAGCTTTAGCCCCACAGATACGCAGTATTTT	CASSFSPTDTQYF
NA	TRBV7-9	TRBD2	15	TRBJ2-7	TGTGCCAGCAGTGCTAGCGGGGGCTTCTCCTACGAGCAGTACTTC	CASSASGGFSYEQYF
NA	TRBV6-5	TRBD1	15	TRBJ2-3	TGTGCCAGCAGCCTGACAGGGGGCAACGCAGATACGCAGTATTTT	CASSLTGGNADTQYF
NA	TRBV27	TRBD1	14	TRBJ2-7	TGTGCCAGCAGGCCGGGACAGAGAACCTACGAGCAGTACTTC	CASRPGQRTYEQYF
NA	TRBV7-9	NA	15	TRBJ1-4	TGTGCCAGCAGCTTACCGGGGCCAGGGGCTGAAAAACTGTTTTTT	CASSLPGPGAEKLFF
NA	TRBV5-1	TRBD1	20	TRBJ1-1	TGCGCCAGCAGCGTACGAGGCATTCAGGGGGGTGGGGACTTGAACACTGAAGCTTTCTTT	CASSVRGIQGGGDLNTEAFF
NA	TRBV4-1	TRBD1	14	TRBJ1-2	TGCGCCAGCAGCCAAGATCCCGGACAGGGCGAATACACCTTC	CASSQDPGQGEYTF
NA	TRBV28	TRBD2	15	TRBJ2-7	TGTGCCAGCAGTCCGCTAGCGGGAGGGCCGGACGAGCAGTACTTC	CASSPLAGGPDEQYF
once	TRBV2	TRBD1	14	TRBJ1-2	TGTGCCAGCAGTGAAGAGGGACAGGGGTTTGGCTACACCTTC	CASSEEGQGFGYTF
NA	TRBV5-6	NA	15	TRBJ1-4	TGTGCCAGCAGCCTGGGGGTATCAGCGAATGAAAAACTGTTTTTT	CASSLGVSANEKLFF
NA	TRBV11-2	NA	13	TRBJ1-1	TGTGCCAGCAGCTTAGATGCGGCGGCTGAAGCTTTCTTT	CASSLDAAAEAFF
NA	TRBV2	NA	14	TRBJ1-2	TGTGCCAGCAGTGAAGACAGTTCTTTCGGTCCCTACACCTTC	CASSEDSSFGPYTF
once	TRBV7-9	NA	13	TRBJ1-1	TGTGCCAGCAGCTTTAGAGGGCTCACTGAAGCTTTCTTT	CASSFRGLTEAFF
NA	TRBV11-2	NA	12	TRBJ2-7	TGTGCCAGCAGCTTAGCCCCGGTCGAGCAGTACTTC	CASSLAPVEQYF
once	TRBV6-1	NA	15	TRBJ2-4	TGTGCCAGCATGAGGGCGGGGCTAGCCAAAAACATTCAGTACTTC	CASMRAGLAKNIQYF
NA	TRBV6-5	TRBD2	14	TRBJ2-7	TGTGCCAGCAGCCTAGCGGGAGGGCAGTACGAGCAGTACTTC	CASSLAGGQYEQYF
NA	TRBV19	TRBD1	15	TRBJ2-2	TGTGCCAGTAGGAGGGACAGGGCAGTCACCGGGGAGCTGTTTTTT	CASRRDRAVTGELFF
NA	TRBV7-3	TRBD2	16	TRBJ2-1	TGTGCCAGCAGCTTATGGAGTAGCGGGGTAAACAATGAGCAGTTCTTC	CASSLWSSGVNNEQFF
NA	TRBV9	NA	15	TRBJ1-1	TGTGCCAGCAGCGTAGACCCGATGGCAGAATCTGAAGCTTTCTTT	CASSVDPMAESEAFF
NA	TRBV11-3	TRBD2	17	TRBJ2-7	TGTGCCAGCAGCATTTCCCCGGGACTAGCGGGAGGGAGGGAGCAGTACTTC	CASSISPGLAGGREQYF
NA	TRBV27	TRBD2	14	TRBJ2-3	TGTGCCAGCAGCCCAGCGGGATCCACAGATACGCAGTATTTT	CASSPAGSTDTQYF
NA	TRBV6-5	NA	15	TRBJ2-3	TGTGCCAGCAGTTCTCCAGGGGGGCGGCAAGATACGCAGTATTTT	CASSSPGGRQDTQYF
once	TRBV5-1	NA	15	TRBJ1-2	TGCGCCAGCAGCTCCTCTAGCTCAGGGGTCAATGGCTACACCTTC	CASSSSSSGVNGYTF
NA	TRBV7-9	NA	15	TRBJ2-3	TGTGCCAGCAGCTCACAGGACAAAGCCTGGGATACGCAGTATTTT	CASSSQDKAWDTQYF
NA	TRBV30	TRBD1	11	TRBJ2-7	TGTGCCTGGGGACAGGGGGACGAGCAGTACTTC	CAWGQGDEQYF
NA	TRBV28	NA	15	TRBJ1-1	TGTGCCAGCAGTACCGGGGGGAGGCTGAACACTGAAGCTTTCTTT	CASSTGGRLNTEAFF
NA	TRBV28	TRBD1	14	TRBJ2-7	TGTGCCAGCAGTACCGGGACAGGGACCTACGAGCAGTACTTC	CASSTGTGTYEQYF
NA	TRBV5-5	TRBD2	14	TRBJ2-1	TGTGCCAGCAGTTTACGGACTAGCGGGGATGAGCAGTTCTTC	CASSLRTSGDEQFF
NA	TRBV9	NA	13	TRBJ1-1	TGTGCCAGCAGCCCCCCCCGAGGAACTGAAGCTTTCTTT	CASSPPRGTEAFF
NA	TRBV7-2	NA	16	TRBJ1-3	TGTGCCAGCAGCTTATTTGAGGGGGTGGCTGGAAACACCATATATTTT	CASSLFEGVAGNTIYF
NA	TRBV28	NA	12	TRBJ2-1	TGTGCCAGCAGACTCCTCGGACAGGAGCAGTTCTTC	CASRLLGQEQFF
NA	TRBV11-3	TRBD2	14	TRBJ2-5	TGTGCCAGCAGCCCGACTAGCGGGCCTGGGGCCCAGTACTTC	CASSPTSGPGAQYF
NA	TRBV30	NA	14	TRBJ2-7	TGTGCCTGCTTCTCAGAAGGGGTTTGGTACGAGCAGTACTTC	CACFSEGVWYEQYF
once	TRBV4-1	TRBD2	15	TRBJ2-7	TGCGCCAGCAGCCAACTTAGCGGGTGGCGCTACGAGCAGTACTTC	CASSQLSGWRYEQYF
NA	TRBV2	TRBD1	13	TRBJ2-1	TGTGCCAGCAGAGGGGGACAGGTGAATGAGCAGTTCTTC	CASRGGQVNEQFF
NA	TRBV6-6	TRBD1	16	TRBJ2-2	TGTGCCAGCAGTTACACTGTGACAGGGGTCACCGGGGAGCTGTTTTTT	CASSYTVTGVTGELFF
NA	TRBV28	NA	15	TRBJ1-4	TGTGCCAGCAGTACCGGGACAAGGGGAAATGAAAAACTGTTTTTT	CASSTGTRGNEKLFF
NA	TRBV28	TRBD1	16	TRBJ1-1	TGTGCCAGCAGTTCTGGACAGGGCGGCCTGAGGACTGAAGCTTTCTTT	CASSSGQGGLRTEAFF
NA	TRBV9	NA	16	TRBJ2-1	TGTGCCAGCAGCGTAGAGGGAAGGCTAGCGAGCAATGAGCAGTTCTTC	CASSVEGRLASNEQFF
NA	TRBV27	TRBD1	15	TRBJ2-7	TGTGCCAGCAGTCCCAGACAGGGGGTAACCTACGAGCAGTACTTC	CASSPRQGVTYEQYF
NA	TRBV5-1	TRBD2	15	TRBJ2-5	TGCGCCAGCAGCTTGATCCTAGCGGGGGAGGAGACCCAGTACTTC	CASSLILAGEETQYF
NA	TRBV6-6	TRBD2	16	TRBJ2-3	TGTGCCAGCAGTTACTTAACTAGCGGGAGGGCGGATACGCAGTATTTT	CASSYLTSGRADTQYF
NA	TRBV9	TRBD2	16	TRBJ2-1	TGTGCCAGCAGCGTAGGTGGGACGGGGGGGGTCAATGAGCAGTTCTTC	CASSVGGTGGVNEQFF
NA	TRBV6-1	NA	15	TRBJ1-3	TGTGCCAGCAGCGCCGACATTCGCTCTGGAAACACCATATATTTT	CASSADIRSGNTIYF
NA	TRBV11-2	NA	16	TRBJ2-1	TGTGCCAGCAGCTTAGGGCGGGGAAGTAGCTACAATGAGCAGTTCTTC	CASSLGRGSSYNEQFF
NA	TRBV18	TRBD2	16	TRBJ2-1	TGTGCCAGCTCACCTCGACTAGCGGGAAGCAACAATGAGCAGTTCTTC	CASSPRLAGSNNEQFF
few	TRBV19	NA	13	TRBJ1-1	TGTGCCAGTAGTCGACAGCCGAACACTGAAGCTTTCTTT	CASSRQPNTEAFF